Listed here are 24 T cell receptor beta chains from one sample, sequenced in a study of cytomegalovirus exposure and HLA in healthy donors. The study ran its PCR with 60 Vbeta and 13 Jbeta primers. TCRdb keeps only in-frame clones here, not all; method: immunoSEQ multiplex PCR. Among around 180,000 clones, 84% were seen once, and the ten largest hold under 1.5%. Source material: PBMCs. These receptors were obtained from a girl aged 2 to 9 in good health and CMV-seropositive.

A word on this clone: The junction departs from germline at one end; a sequencing error may be responsible. The chain combines TRBV7-7 with TRBJ2-5, with D hard to call. The CDR3 consists of 13 residues. Per the germline V gene, CDR1 is SSHAT and CDR2 is FNYEAQ (reference sequence). In nucleotides, the CDR3 is TGTGCTAGCAGCACTCGCCTCCAAGAGACCCAGTACTTC. Its translation is CASSTRLQETQYF. The full variable domain, completed using reference TRBV7-7 and TRBJ2-5, is GAGVSQSPRYKVTKRGQDVTLRCDPISSHATLYWYQQALGQGPEFLTYFNYEAQPDKSGLPSDRFSAERPEGSISTLTIQRTEQRDSAMYRCASSTRLQETQYFGPGTRLLVL.

This sequence joins TRBV15 and TRBJ2-3; D possibly corresponds to TRBD2 (5 bases). The V end lost 0 bases, the J end lost 2 bases, and 12 bases lay between the germline ends. CDR1 LNHNV and CDR2 YYDKDF come from the germline V gene (reference sequence). The CDR3 sequence is 16 residues long. The CDR3 loop reads CATSRDQARDTDTQYF. For the CDR3, the DNA is TGTGCCACCAGCAGAGATCAGGCCCGGGACACAGATACGCAGTATTTT.

This clone was found a few times. V gene TRBV2 combines with J gene TRBJ1-4; possibly TRBD1 for D (6 bases). Germline-derived CDR1 and CDR2 are SNHLY and FYNNEI. This CDR3 spans 16 amino acids. The V and J ends lost 5 bases and 0 bases respectively, with 13 bases between them. The CDR3 nucleotides are TGTGCCAGCAGTTACAGGGTCCCTACAACTAATGAAAAACTGTTTTTT. The encoded protein is CASSYRVPTTNEKLFF.

This chain links TRBV4-1 with TRBJ2-1, with 8 bases lining up with TRBD1. V lost 0 bases to trimming and J lost 9 bases; unmatched junction nucleotides: 7. This CDR3 region has 15 residues. Germline assignment: CDR1 MGHRA and CDR2 YSYEKL. CDR3 residues: CASSQETGDFSEQFF. CDR3 coding DNA: TGCGCCAGCAGCCAAGAGACAGGGGACTTCAGTGAGCAGTTCTTC.

The V gene is TRBV6-5, the J gene TRBJ1-2; D unresolved. The CDR3 consists of 14 residues. Per the germline V gene, CDR1 is MNHEY and CDR2 is SVGAGI. The V gene lost 6 bases and the J gene lost 4 bases, with 15 bases spanning the gap. In DNA, the CDR3 is TGTGCCAGCAGACCCCCCGAGGGAGCCTATGGCTACACCTTC. It yields the protein CASRPPEGAYGYTF.

The V call is TRBV18, the J call TRBJ1-3, with a possible D match to TRBD1 (5 bases). CDR3 length: 19 residues. Germline V lookup: CDR1 KGHSH, CDR2 LQKENI. Trimming removed 1 base at V and 0 bases at J, with 19 bases between. The chain's CDR3 is CASSPLQSSTVNSGNTIYF. Written as DNA, the CDR3 is TGTGCCAGCTCACCACTGCAGTCATCGACAGTCAACTCTGGAAACACCATATATTTT.

The genes are TRBV6-6 and TRBJ2-3; 8 bases map to TRBD2. With 0 bases clipped from V and 4 bases from J, the junction kept 6 bases outside the gene matches. CDR3 size: 16 residues. Germline V gene lookup returns CDR1 MNHNY and CDR2 SVGAGI (reference sequence). The CDR3 region is CASSYSAAGVADTQYF. Here the CDR3 DNA reads TGTGCCAGCAGTTACTCGGCAGCGGGAGTAGCAGATACGCAGTATTTT.

This clone was found a few times. The V call is TRBV5-6, the J call TRBJ1-1, with D hard to call. The V gene lost 0 bases and the J gene lost 5 bases, with 5 bases spanning the gap. Germline V gene sequence: CDR1 SGHDT, CDR2 YYEEEE. The CDR3 has 12 residues. The CDR3 loop is CASSLEATEAFF. In nucleotides, the CDR3 is TGTGCCAGCAGCTTGGAAGCTACTGAAGCTTTCTTT.

This chain links TRBV7-6 with TRBJ1-2; 10 nucleotides line up with TRBD1. This CDR3 has 17 amino acids. The J segment lost 3 bases and the V segment lost 4 bases, leaving 11 bases of the junction unmatched. Germline V gene data show CDR1 as SGHVS and CDR2 as FNYEAQ. The CDR3 DNA reads TGTGCCAGCAGCTCAGCGGGTCGGGACAGGGGACACTATGGCTACACCTTC. Its protein product is CASSSAGRDRGHYGYTF.

The rearrangement links TRBV5-1 to TRBJ1-1, with 8 bases fitting TRBD1. Germline loops: CDR1 SGHRS, CDR2 YFSETQ. V shed 0 bases, J shed 6 bases, and the junction held 1 base outside the gene matches. This CDR3 comprises 13 residues. The CDR3 loop is CASSLGQGPEAFF. CDR3 DNA sequence: TGCGCCAGCAGCTTGGGACAGGGGCCTGAAGCTTTCTTT.

The chain has TRBV7-3 and TRBJ2-1; 11 bases align to TRBD2. The CDR3 totals 15 residues. Unmatched junction bases numbered 8, after V lost 6 bases and J lost 7 bases. Germline-derived CDR1 and CDR2 are SGHTA and FQGTGA. The CDR3 region has the DNA TGTGCCAGCAGGAAACTAGCGGGAGAGTGGAATGAGCAGTTCTTC. This translates into CASRKLAGEWNEQFF.

The chain combines TRBV10-2 with TRBJ1-2; 10 bases line up with TRBD1. The CDR3 loop spans 17 amino acids. Trimming cost V 2 bases and J 7 bases; bases outside gene matches: 13. The germline CDR1 and CDR2 sequences are WSHSY and SAAADI. The CDR3 reads CASSEGTGVILWSGYTF. CDR3 nucleotides: TGCGCCAGCAGTGAGGGGACAGGGGTAATCCTCTGGAGTGGCTACACCTTC.

The chain employs TRBV28 and TRBJ1-2; D is possibly TRBD1 (5 bases). The CDR3 sequence is 15 residues long. V lost 2 bases and J lost 3, with 13 bases in between. Germline assignment: CDR1 MDHEN and CDR2 SYDVKM. This chain's CDR3 is CASSLLRQGDYGYTF. The CDR3 coding sequence is TGTGCCAGCAGTTTACTTAGGCAGGGTGACTATGGCTACACCTTC.

The rearrangement joins TRBV5-6 to TRBJ2-7, with a possible D match to TRBD2 (6 bases). The CDR3 covers 17 residues. CDR1 and CDR2 from the germline V gene are SGHDT and YYEEEE. Trimming pared 1 base from V and 4 bases from J, leaving 21 bases between. The CDR3 nucleotides are TGTGCCAGCAGCTTGTCTATAGCGGAGGGATGGCGGTACGAGCAGTACTTC. Encoded protein: CASSLSIAEGWRYEQYF.

The CDR3 reads CASNSRDRGVSYGYTF. Written as DNA, the CDR3 is TGTGCCAGCAACTCCCGGGACAGGGGAGTCAGCTATGGCTACACCTTC. The chain joins TRBV28 to TRBJ1-2; TRBD1 matches 10 bases. The ends lost 7 bases at V and 4 bases at J; junction bases unmatched: 12. Per germline, CDR1 MDHEN and CDR2 SYDVKM. CDR3 length equals 16 residues.

This rearrangement joins TRBV7-9 to TRBJ2-5, with a weak D call TRBD1 (6 bases). The ends were cut back, 6 bases at V and 3 bases at J, with 26 bases in the middle. The germline V gene has CDR1 SEHNR and CDR2 FQNEAQ (reference sequence). CDR3 length: 18 residues. CDR3 protein: CASRRPDRHLILEETQYF. CDR3 DNA: TGTGCCAGCAGACGACCCGACAGGCACTTAATTCTCGAAGAGACCCAGTACTTC.

V and J are TRBV7-2 and TRBJ1-2; the D is unclear. The germline CDR1 and CDR2 sequences are SGHTA and FQGNSA. This CDR3 is 15 amino acids long. Trimming shortened V by 2 bases and J by 4 bases, and 14 bases separated the two germline ends. The CDR3 is CASSLSHGSPYGYTF. CDR3 DNA: TGTGCCAGCAGCTTATCCCATGGGAGTCCCTATGGCTACACCTTC.

This clone was observed a single time. The V call is TRBV29-1, the J call TRBJ1-4, with TRBD1 identical over 8 bases. This CDR3 has 15 residues. With V trimmed by 6 bases and J by 7 bases, 13 bases remained unmatched. Per germline, CDR1 SQVTM and CDR2 ANQGSEA. In DNA form, the CDR3 reads TGCAGCGTCGCTAGGACAGGGTCCACGGCTGAAAAACTGTTTTTT. Protein: CSVARTGSTAEKLFF.

The rearrangement joins TRBV15 to TRBJ1-3; D might be TRBD1 (5 bases). This CDR3 comprises 14 residues. The ends were cut back, 2 bases at V and 1 base at J, with 6 bases in the middle. The germline CDR1 and CDR2 sequences are LNHNV and YYDKDF (reference sequence). Written as DNA, the CDR3 is TGTGCCACCAGCAGACAGGGTTCTGGAAACACCATATATTTT. Encoded protein: CATSRQGSGNTIYF.

The CDR3 DNA is TGTGCCAGCGGACAGTACACCGGGGAGCTGTTTTTT. This codes for CASGQYTGELFF. This chain links TRBV2 with TRBJ2-2, with D possibly matching TRBD1 (6 bases). This CDR3 spans 12 amino acids. Germline CDR1 is SNHLY and CDR2 is FYNNEI. The V gene lost 8 bases and the J gene lost 3 bases, with 7 bases spanning the gap. The full variable domain, in which reference TRBV2 and TRBJ2-2 provide the parts outside the CDR3, is EPEVTQTPSHQVTQMGQEVILRCVPISNHLYFYWYRQILGQKVEFLVSFYNNEISEKSEIFDDQFSVERPDGSNFTLKIRSTKLEDSAMYFCASGQYTGELFFGEGSRLTVL.

The chain employs TRBV2 and TRBJ1-1, with 9 positions matching TRBD1. Germline V gene lookup returns CDR1 SNHLY and CDR2 FYNNEI. Trimming at V came to 5 bases and at J to 6 bases, leaving 4 bases not matched to a gene. The CDR3 is 13 residues long. The CDR3 loop reads CASSRDRAAEAFF. Written as DNA, the CDR3 is TGTGCCAGCAGTCGGGACAGGGCGGCTGAAGCTTTCTTT. The whole variable domain, filled in from reference TRBV2 and TRBJ1-1, reads EPEVTQTPSHQVTQMGQEVILRCVPISNHLYFYWYRQILGQKVEFLVSFYNNEISEKSEIFDDQFSVERPDGSNFTLKIRSTKLEDSAMYFCASSRDRAAEAFFGQGTRLTVV.

J is TRBJ1-5 and V is TRBV19, with a tentative D call TRBD1 (6 bases). There are 14 residues in the CDR3. With 5 bases removed from V and 5 bases from J, the gap between germline ends came to 13 bases. The germline CDR1 and CDR2 sequences are LNHDA and SQIVND (reference sequence). The CDR3 coding sequence is TGTGCCAGTAGTGCCTCAGGGGCAGATCAGCCCCAGCATTTT. The encoded protein is CASSASGADQPQHF.

The CDR3 here is CASSFRDYGYTF. For the CDR3, the DNA is TGTGCCAGCAGTTTTCGGGATTATGGCTACACCTTC. The chain employs TRBV28 and TRBJ1-2, with unresolved D. The CDR3 has 12 amino acids. The V end was cut by 3 bases, the J end by 5 bases, with 7 bases between. Germline V lookup: CDR1 MDHEN, CDR2 SYDVKM.

The chain links TRBV11-2 to TRBJ2-1; 7 nucleotides line up with TRBD1. V dropped 3 bases and J dropped 7; count of bases not matched to a gene: 9. The CDR3 is 15 amino acids. CDR1 and CDR2 from the germline V gene are SGHAT and FQNNGV. In DNA form, the CDR3 reads TGTGCCAGCAGCTTGATTCAGGGGGTGTTAAATGAGCAGTTCTTC. Translated: CASSLIQGVLNEQFF.